This T cell receptor (beta chain) was observed in a study of shared clonotypes between healthy human individuals. General study points: In contrast to clonotypes shared by all four donors, non-shared clonotypes had lower generation probabilities. Generally, naive subsets came out with larger estimated richness than memory subsets.

Profiled with immunoSEQ multiplex PCR; TCRdb holds only in-frame clones, not every one. Counted here are 1,100,000 or so clones, around 78% occurring once; the ten biggest clones make up under 0.65%. About this clone: Its target is not known. A single base separates this from a much larger clone, so it may be a read error.

CDR3 length: 14 residues. The germline V gene has CDR1 SGHKS and CDR2 YYEKEE (reference sequence). V lost 0 bases, J lost 2 bases, and 1 base stayed unmatched. All donors qualified as healthy HIV-negative adults and had experienced no recent acute infections or vaccinations. There were only Caucasian adults among the donors, and all lived in Nashville, Tennessee. The sequenced sample consisted of memory CD4+ T cells from PBMCs. Regarding subset: CD45RA-negative fraction. The chain links TRBV5-5 to TRBJ1-2; TRBD1 aligns across 7 bases. The sequence was obtained from a young man in good health. Some clones in this sample may be carry-over from other donors' samples. The CDR3 sequence: CASSLDRGNYGYTF. The DNA of the CDR3 is TGTGCCAGCAGCTTGGACAGGGGCAACTATGGCTACACCTTC. The entire variable domain, with the rest obtained from reference TRBV5-5 and TRBJ1-2, is as follows: DAGVTQSPTHLIKTRGQQVTLRCSPISGHKSVSWYQQVLGQGPQFIFQYYEKEERGRGNFPDRFSARQFPNYSSELNVNALLLGDSALYLCASSLDRGNYGYTFGSGTRLTVV.